This TCR beta chain was identified in a study of cytomegalovirus exposure and HLA in healthy donors. The CDR3 totals 15 residues. Germline lookup yields CDR1 SGHRS and CDR2 YFSETQ. With 4 bases clipped from V and 5 bases from J, the junction kept 11 bases outside the gene matches. Both 60 Vbeta primers and 13 Jbeta primers went into the PCR. In the authors' methods: Around 76 million unique TCR beta chains, roughly 11 million shared, were counted in a later analysis. Clones were read by immunoSEQ multiplex PCR, and TCRdb kept only the in-frame ones, dropping some. That table furnishes V, J and clone size, whereas the DNA furnished D and trimming. The sample has about 140,000 clones; around 75% are singletons.

This chain joins TRBV5-1 and TRBJ1-1, with 7 bases fitting TRBD1. The sample comprised PBMCs. The source is a female donor in good health and CMV-seronegative. DNA of the CDR3: TGCGCCAGCAGCACGAGTACAGGGGATTCAACTGAAGCTTTCTTT. It codes for CASSTSTGDSTEAFF.